Listed here are 23 T cell receptor beta chains from one sample, sequenced in a study of cytomegalovirus exposure and HLA in healthy donors. PCR amplification relied on 60 Vbeta primers (plus 13 Jbeta primers). Method: immunoSEQ multiplex PCR; TCRdb's copy keeps in-frame clones and lacks some. The sample carries more than 90,000 clones, about 66% recorded once. Sequencing was performed on PBMCs. Receptors originate from a boy aged 5-17 years in good health and CMV-seropositive.

This clone was recorded only once. V is TRBV27 and J is TRBJ2-2, with 11 bases identical to TRBD2. The V and J ends lost 7 bases and 2 bases, in that order; junction bases with no gene match: 9. The CDR3 is 17 amino acids. In germline, CDR1 is MNHEY, CDR2 SMNVEV (reference sequence). As DNA, the CDR3 is TGTGCCAGCACTTTTCTAGCGGGGGGACCTAACACCGGGGAGCTGTTTTTT. Encoded protein: CASTFLAGGPNTGELFF.

The sample holds a few counts of this clone. CDR3 residues: CASTLHNEQFF. CDR3 nucleotide sequence: TGTGCCAGCACCCTTCACAATGAGCAGTTCTTC. The genes are TRBV5-6 and TRBJ2-1; D is uncertain. Trimming took 6 bases from V and 5 from J, leaving 6 bases between them. This CDR3 comprises 11 residues. The germline gives CDR1 SGHDT, CDR2 YYEEEE.

V gene TRBV7-2 combines with J gene TRBJ1-2; D is ambiguous. The V and J ends lost 5 bases and 8 bases respectively, with 15 bases between them. The CDR3 contains 13 residues. CDR1 is SGHTA, CDR2 FQGNSA, per germline. DNA of the CDR3: TGTGCCAGCAGCCCTGGGCCAGAACAGGGCTACACCTTC. Its translation is CASSPGPEQGYTF.

A few counts support this clone. The chain uses TRBV5-4 and TRBJ1-3; D uncertain. Germline CDR1 SGHNT, CDR2 YYREEE (reference sequence). V gave up 1 base and J gave up 6 bases, with 8 bases separating them. The CDR3 is 13 amino acids. Written as DNA, the CDR3 is TGTGCCAGCAGCTTGTATGCGGAAAACACCATATATTTT. It is translated as CASSLYAENTIYF.

The chain employs TRBV6-1 and TRBJ2-1; a possible D gene is TRBD1 (6 bases). The CDR3 consists of 13 residues. V lost 1 base and J 8 bases, leaving 9 bases between the germline ends. Germline V CDR1 and CDR2: MNHNS, SASEGT. Here the CDR3 reads CASSEDRVHEQFF. In nucleotides, the CDR3 is TGTGCCAGCAGTGAAGACAGGGTCCATGAGCAGTTCTTC.

The chain recombines TRBV5-3 with TRBJ1-3, with D perhaps TRBD1 (5 bases). TRBV5-3 is an ORF; its function is uncertain. The V and J ends lost 3 bases and 0 bases respectively, with 13 bases between them. The CDR3 is 16 amino acids. Here the CDR3 reads CARSCEGLNSGNTIYF. The CDR3 coding sequence is TGTGCCAGAAGCTGCGAGGGACTAAACTCTGGAAACACCATATATTTT.

The genes are TRBV6-5 and TRBJ2-7; TRBD1 might be the D (6 bases). Looked up from germline, CDR1 is MNHEY and CDR2 is SVGAGI. This CDR3 comprises 14 residues. Trimming shortened V by 6 bases and J by 2 bases, and 14 bases separated the two germline ends. The CDR3 nucleotides read TGTGCCAGCAGCCGGGACACGAGAACCTACGAGCAGTACTTC. Translated: CASSRDTRTYEQYF.

This chain uses TRBV7-3 with TRBJ1-5; 7 positions match TRBD1. The ends lost 4 bases at V and 9 bases at J; junction bases unmatched: 15. Germline V gene sequence: CDR1 SGHTA, CDR2 FQGTGA. This CDR3 has 16 amino acids. Here the CDR3 reads CASSCRPRGSRLPQHF. The CDR3 bases are TGTGCCAGCAGCTGTAGACCCAGGGGGAGCAGACTGCCCCAGCATTTT.

The chain employs TRBV29-1 and TRBJ2-3, with 9 bases that match TRBD1. Germline V gene data show CDR1 as SQVTM and CDR2 as ANQGSEA. J was trimmed by 5 bases and V by 0 bases; bases with no gene match: 6. The CDR3 contains 15 residues. The CDR3 DNA reads as TGCAGCGTTGAAGATAAAGGGACAGGGTTAGATACGCAGTATTTT. Protein sequence: CSVEDKGTGLDTQYF.

CDR3 in DNA: TGTGCCAGCAGTTTATTAGGACTAGCGGAGGACCCCAAAACAGATACGCAGTATTTT. It codes for CASSLLGLAEDPKTDTQYF. The chain links TRBV27 to TRBJ2-3, with 10 bases that match TRBD2. V dropped 1 base and J dropped 3; count of bases not matched to a gene: 13. In germline, CDR1 is MNHEY, CDR2 SMNVEV (reference sequence). There are 19 residues in the CDR3.

Details on this clone: The junction departs from the called germline gene at one end, perhaps through a read error. The chain employs TRBV6-5 and TRBJ1-1; 8 bases map to TRBD1. The CDR3 consists of 14 residues. Germline loops: CDR1 MNHEY, CDR2 SVGAGI. The CDR3 sequence is CASARDRRSPEASF. As DNA, the CDR3 is TGTGCCAGCGCTAGGGACAGGCGAAGCCCGGAAGCTTCCTTT.

The genes are TRBV7-2 and TRBJ1-3; D is unresolved. Germline CDR1 is SGHTA and CDR2 is FQGNSA. This CDR3 has 14 residues. The V end was cut by 4 bases, the J end by 0 bases, with 7 bases between. For the CDR3, the DNA is TGTGCCAGCAGCTCTGGGAGCTCTGGAAACACCATATATTTT. This encodes CASSSGSSGNTIYF.

This clone was seen more than once but under ten times. CDR3 loop: CASGLDRGAPGANVLTF. The DNA of the CDR3 is TGTGCTAGTGGTTTGGATCGGGGGGCGCCGGGGGCCAACGTCCTGACTTTC. This rearrangement joins TRBV12-5 to TRBJ2-6; weak D call: TRBD2 (7 bases). The CDR3 runs 17 residues. The germline V gene encodes CDR1 LGHNT and CDR2 FRNRAP. V dropped 1 base and J dropped 4 bases, with 14 bases sitting between them. Filled out from reference TRBV12-5 and TRBJ2-6, the complete variable domain reads DARVTQTPRHKVTEMGQEVTMRCQPILGHNTVFWYRQTMMQGLELLAYFRNRAPLDDSGMPKDRFSAEMPDATLATLKIQPSEPRDSAVYFCASGLDRGAPGANVLTFGAGSRLTVL.

This sequence joins TRBV20-1 and TRBJ1-1; no reliable D call. The germline gives CDR1 DFQATT, CDR2 SNEGSKA (reference sequence). The CDR3 is 10 residues long. V was trimmed by 1 base and J by 11 bases, leaving 8 bases between them. CDR3 loop: CSARVLRAFF. DNA of the CDR3: TGCAGTGCTAGAGTATTGAGGGCTTTCTTT.

The chain is built from TRBV18 and TRBJ2-7; 12 nucleotides align to TRBD2. The V gene's germline CDR1 is KGHSH and CDR2 LQKENI. The length of the CDR3 is 15 residues. J was trimmed by 3 bases and V by 5 bases; bases with no gene match: 5. The CDR3 reads CASSNPTSGSYEQYF. The CDR3 coding sequence is TGTGCCAGCTCAAACCCGACTAGCGGGAGCTACGAGCAGTACTTC.

This chain joins TRBV5-1 and TRBJ2-1; 10 nucleotides align to TRBD2. Per the germline V gene, CDR1 is SGHRS and CDR2 is YFSETQ. V lost 4 bases and J lost 8; bases outside the gene matches: 6. The CDR3 runs to 14 residues. This chain's CDR3 is CASSVTAGGDEQFF. CDR3 DNA: TGCGCCAGCAGCGTTACAGCGGGAGGGGATGAGCAGTTCTTC.

The chain links TRBV19 to TRBJ1-1, with D perhaps TRBD1 (6 bases). The CDR3 has 13 residues. V lost 8 bases and J lost 1, with 11 bases in between. Germline V lookup: CDR1 LNHDA, CDR2 SQIVND (reference sequence). In nucleotides, the CDR3 is TGTGCCAGTGTCGGACAGCCGAACACTGAAGCTTTCTTT. Translating gives CASVGQPNTEAFF.

The rearrangement joins TRBV6-5 to TRBJ2-7; TRBD2 matches at 7 bases. With 6 bases clipped from V and 5 bases from J, the junction kept 10 bases outside the gene matches. Germline V gives CDR1 MNHEY, CDR2 SVGAGI. The CDR3 length is 14 residues. The CDR3 DNA reads as TGTGCCAGCAGGGGACTACCTCCCTACGACGAGCAGTACTTC. Its protein product is CASRGLPPYDEQYF.

The V gene is TRBV5-6, the J gene TRBJ2-5; D uncertain. Germline CDR1 and CDR2: SGHDT and YYEEEE. V gave up 0 bases and J gave up 1 base, with 10 bases separating them. The CDR3 covers 15 residues. The CDR3 coding sequence is TGTGCCAGCAGCTTGGATCCACACCCCCAAGAGACCCAGTACTTC. Translating it yields CASSLDPHPQETQYF.

The chain employs TRBV15 and TRBJ2-7, with TRBD2 identical over 7 bases. Trimming at V came to 1 base and at J to 0 bases, leaving 0 bases not matched to a gene. This CDR3 comprises 14 residues. Germline CDR1 is LNHNV and CDR2 is YYDKDF (reference sequence). The CDR3 DNA is TGTGCCACCAGCAGAGGGGACTACTCCTACGAGCAGTACTTC. Translation gives CATSRGDYSYEQYF.

The rearrangement uses TRBV7-9 and TRBJ2-2; no definite D call. Germline lookup yields CDR1 SEHNR and CDR2 FQNEAQ (reference sequence). V shed 4 bases and J shed 5 bases, with 2 bases lying between them. This CDR3 has 11 residues. The CDR3 DNA sequence: TGTGCCAGCAGCTCAACCGGGGAGCTGTTTTTT. Protein: CASSSTGELFF.

This rearrangement joins TRBV6-1 to TRBJ2-3; the D gene is possibly TRBD2 (5 bases). This CDR3 is 14 amino acids long. Trimming stripped 1 base from V and 3 bases from J, with 8 bases between. Germline V gene sequence: CDR1 MNHNS, CDR2 SASEGT. The CDR3 DNA sequence: TGTGCCAGCAGTGAAGGCCCGGGGACAGATACGCAGTATTTT. This encodes CASSEGPGTDTQYF.

V and J are TRBV29-1 and TRBJ2-2; TRBD1 aligns across 9 bases. The germline CDR1 and CDR2 sequences are SQVTM and ANQGSEA. V gave up 7 bases and J gave up 6 bases; unmatched junction bases: 9. The CDR3 has 14 residues. The CDR3 region is CSAGQGYDPGELFF. CDR3 DNA: TGCAGCGCGGGACAGGGCTATGATCCCGGGGAGCTGTTTTTT.